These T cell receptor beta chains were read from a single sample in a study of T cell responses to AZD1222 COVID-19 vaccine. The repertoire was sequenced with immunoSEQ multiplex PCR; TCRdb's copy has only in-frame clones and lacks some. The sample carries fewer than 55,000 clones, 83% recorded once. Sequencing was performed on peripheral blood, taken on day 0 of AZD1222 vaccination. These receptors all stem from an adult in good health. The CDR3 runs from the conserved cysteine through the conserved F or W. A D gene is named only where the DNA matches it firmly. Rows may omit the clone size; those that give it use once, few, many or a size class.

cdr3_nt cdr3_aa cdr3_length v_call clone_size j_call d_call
TGTGCCAGCAGCCAAGTTGCAGGGGGCGGCACTGAAGCTTTCTTT CASSQVAGGGTEAFF 15 TRBV3-1/TRBV3-2 NA TRBJ1-1 TRBD1
TGTGCCAGCAGCTTAGGTACTAGTGGCCCGGGGACCCAGTACTTC CASSLGTSGPGTQYF 15 TRBV7-9 NA TRBJ2-5 NA
TGTGCCAGCAGCTTTTCCCCCCTAATAACAGATACGCAGTATTTT CASSFSPLITDTQYF 15 TRBV28 NA TRBJ2-3 NA
TGTGCCAGCAGCAAAGCGCGGCAGGGCTCCTACGAGCAGTACTTC CASSKARQGSYEQYF 15 TRBV21-1 NA TRBJ2-7 NA
TGTGCCAGCACCCCCCCCTTGAGCAATCAGCCCCAGCATTTT CASTPPLSNQPQHF 14 TRBV28 NA TRBJ1-5 NA
TGTGCCAGCAGTAGTGACAGGGCGACGCAGTATTTT CASSSDRATQYF 12 TRBV28 once TRBJ2-3 TRBD1
TGTGCTAGTGGTTTGCCCTGGGCGGGGGGTAACACCGGGGAGCTGTTTTTT CASGLPWAGGNTGELFF 17 TRBV12-5 NA TRBJ2-2 TRBD2
TGTGCCAGCAGCTTAGCGGCAGGCTCTGGGGCCAACGTCCTGACTTTC CASSLAAGSGANVLTF 16 TRBV7-8 few TRBJ2-6 NA
TGTGCCACCAGCAGGGTCACTAGCCCAGGGGACAATGAGCAGTTCTTC CATSRVTSPGDNEQFF 16 TRBV15 NA TRBJ2-1 NA
TGTGCCAGCACCCCCGGGGGTACTAGCGGGAGGGCCAGCTATGAGCAGTTCTTC CASTPGGTSGRASYEQFF 18 TRBV27 NA TRBJ2-1 TRBD2
TGCGCCAGCAGCCAAGAGATAAGAAACGTAGGCTCCTACAATGAGCAGTTCTTC CASSQEIRNVGSYNEQFF 18 TRBV4-1 NA TRBJ2-1 NA
TGTGCCAGCAGCTCACCTAGCAATCAGCCCCAGCATTTT CASSSPSNQPQHF 13 TRBV28 NA TRBJ1-5 NA
TGTGCCAGCAGTCAGGGTAGGAACACTGAAGCTTTCTTT CASSQGRNTEAFF 13 TRBV6-4 NA TRBJ1-1 NA
TGTGCCAGCAGCTTTGGGACAGGGGGAAGGGTCACTGAAGCTTTCTTT CASSFGTGGRVTEAFF 16 TRBV5-6 once TRBJ1-1 TRBD1
TGTGCCAGCAGTGTCGACAGGGCCCTAATGAACACTGAAGCTTTCTTT CASSVDRALMNTEAFF 16 TRBV6-2/TRBV6-3 NA TRBJ1-1 TRBD1
TGCGCCAGCAGCTTGGAAGCGGGGGCGAGGAATGAGCAGTTCTTC CASSLEAGARNEQFF 15 TRBV5-1 NA TRBJ2-1 TRBD2
TGTGCCAGCAGTTACGAAGAGAGGACCCCGTACCAAGAGACCCAGTACTTC CASSYEERTPYQETQYF 17 TRBV6-2/TRBV6-3 NA TRBJ2-5 NA
TGTGCCAGCAGCTTGAGGCAGGGTTCAGGAGAGACCCAGTACTTC CASSLRQGSGETQYF 15 TRBV5-4 NA TRBJ2-5 NA
TGCGCCAGCAGTGCGGATATGGGAAACACCATATATTTT CASSADMGNTIYF 13 TRBV10-1 once TRBJ1-3 NA
TGTGCCAGCAGCATACAGGGGGGAAATCAGCCCCAGCATTTT CASSIQGGNQPQHF 14 TRBV27 NA TRBJ1-5 TRBD1
TGTGCCAGCAGTTACTCCGGCGGACTCTACAATGAGCAGTTCTTC CASSYSGGLYNEQFF 15 TRBV6-6 NA TRBJ2-1 NA
TGTGCCTGGAGCCAGACAGGCCTCTCCTACGAGCAGTACTTC CAWSQTGLSYEQYF 14 TRBV30 NA TRBJ2-7 NA
TGTGCCAGCTCACCTGACACCACAGATACGCAGTATTTT CASSPDTTDTQYF 13 TRBV18 NA TRBJ2-3 NA
TGTGCTAGTGGTTTGGTCCCTCTTATAGCGGGCTCCTACAATGAGCAGTTCTTC CASGLVPLIAGSYNEQFF 18 TRBV12-5 NA TRBJ2-1 TRBD2
TGTGCCATCAGGAGCGACGGGGAGCTGTTTTTT CAIRSDGELFF 11 TRBV10-3 NA TRBJ2-2 NA
TGTGCCAGCAGCCAGTCAAGGCCCTACGAGCAGTACTTC CASSQSRPYEQYF 13 TRBV11-2 NA TRBJ2-7 NA
TGTGCCAGCAGCTTTTCCCGGGAAGATGGCTACACCTTC CASSFSREDGYTF 13 TRBV5-8 NA TRBJ1-2 NA
TGTGCCAGCAGATCGAATGCTCAGCCCCAGCATTTT CASRSNAQPQHF 12 TRBV28 NA TRBJ1-5 NA
TGTGCCAGCAGCTTGACCGGGACGACAACAACAGAGCAGTACTTC CASSLTGTTTTEQYF 15 TRBV7-8 few TRBJ2-7 NA
TGTGCCAGCAGTCTGATAACTAGCGGGAGACCAGACGAGCAGTACTTC CASSLITSGRPDEQYF 16 TRBV28 NA TRBJ2-7 TRBD2
TGTGCCAGCAGCTTACGGGACGGGAGAAGGGAAAAACTGTTTTTT CASSLRDGRREKLFF 15 TRBV13 NA TRBJ1-4 NA
TGTGCCAGTAGGGATGGGGGGGCCGGTAACACTGAAGCTTTCTTT CASRDGGAGNTEAFF 15 TRBV19 NA TRBJ1-1 NA
TGTGCCAGCACCAAGACTAGCCGCACAGATACGCAGTATTTT CASTKTSRTDTQYF 14 TRBV2 NA TRBJ2-3 TRBD2
TGTGCCAGCAGCTTGCGATTGAATGAGCAGTTCTTC CASSLRLNEQFF 12 TRBV7-9 few TRBJ2-1 NA
TGTGCCGCGCGGGGCAGCTCCTCCTACGAGCAGTACTTC CAARGSSSYEQYF 13 TRBV6-5 NA TRBJ2-7 NA
TGCGCCAGCAGCCAAGAGGCCCGGGCGCAGTATTTT CASSQEARAQYF 12 TRBV4-1 NA TRBJ2-3 NA
TGTGCCAGCAGCAAAGGTTCCCTCAATGAGCAGTTCTTC CASSKGSLNEQFF 13 TRBV21-1 NA TRBJ2-1 NA
TGTGCCAGCAGCTTTGGGGGGCAGGGTATGAACTATGGCTACACCTTC CASSFGGQGMNYGYTF 16 TRBV5-6 NA TRBJ1-2 NA
TGTGCCAGCAGCCCCCCTGGACGGCTTGAGCAGTTCTTC CASSPPGRLEQFF 13 TRBV5-4 NA TRBJ2-1 NA
TGTGCCAGCAGCTCGGGCGGGGTCGGGGAGCAGTACTTC CASSSGGVGEQYF 13 TRBV11-3 NA TRBJ2-7 NA
TGCAGCGGCTTAGGGGGACCAAGCTCCTACAATGAGCAGTTCTTC CSGLGGPSSYNEQFF 15 TRBV29-1 NA TRBJ2-1 NA
TGTGCCAGCAGCTTAAGTTCCCCGACAGGCGAGCTTAATGAAAAACTGTTTTTT CASSLSSPTGELNEKLFF 18 TRBV7-3 once TRBJ1-4 NA